These 24 T cell receptor beta chains share one sample of origin, sequenced in a study of graft-versus-host responses after intestinal transplantation. Profiled with immunoSEQ multiplex PCR; TCRdb holds only in-frame clones, not every one. The table includes tens of thousands of clones, over 35% detected once. The sequences come from alloreactive CD4+ T cells from a mixed lymphocyte reaction culture, collected before intestinal transplant. As for subset: CFSE-low proliferating T cells sorted from approximately 6-day pre-transplant mixed lymphocyte reaction (GvH or HvG direction). The receptors here all came from a human patient who received an intestinal transplant.

The V and J genes are TRBV7-9 and TRBJ1-1; D is undetermined. This CDR3 contains 11 residues. CDR1 and CDR2 from the germline V gene are SEHNR and FQNEAQ (reference sequence). V was clipped by 8 bases and J by 3 bases, with 7 bases between them. CDR3 DNA sequence: TGTGCCAGCGGAGGGTACACTGAAGCTTTCTTT. Translation gives CASGGYTEAFF.

This CDR3 reads CASSTRQVTSYEQYF. The CDR3 DNA sequence: TGTGCCAGCAGCACCCGACAAGTAACCTCCTACGAGCAGTACTTC. The V and J genes are TRBV7-9 and TRBJ2-7; D uncertain. CDR1 and CDR2 from the germline V gene are SEHNR and FQNEAQ (reference sequence). The CDR3 covers 15 residues. Trimming left V 5 bases short and J 0 bases short, with 14 bases between.

The chain employs TRBV9 and TRBJ2-1, with TRBD2 identical over 7 bases. Per germline, CDR1 SGDLS and CDR2 YYNGEE. V shed 0 bases, J shed 8 bases, and the junction held 8 bases outside the gene matches. This CDR3 is built from 15 residues. The CDR3 region is CASSVVPAGPHEQFF. DNA of the CDR3: TGTGCCAGCAGCGTAGTACCAGCGGGGCCCCATGAGCAGTTCTTC.

This sequence joins TRBV18 and TRBJ2-7, with no clear D. Germline CDR1 KGHSH, CDR2 LQKENI. The CDR3 is made up of 13 amino acids. V was clipped by 5 bases and J by 2 bases, with 10 bases between them. In DNA, the CDR3 is TGTGCCAGCTCAAGAGACACGACCTACGAGCAGTACTTC. This sequence encodes CASSRDTTYEQYF.

This clone showed up just a few times. The V gene is TRBV14, the J gene TRBJ2-2, with 8 bases lining up with TRBD2. V shed 2 bases, J shed 6 bases, and the junction held 5 bases outside the gene matches. Germline CDR1 reads SGHDN; CDR2 reads FVKESK. The CDR3 runs to 15 residues. In DNA, the CDR3 is TGTGCCAGCAGCCAACTAGCGGGTCTCGCCGGGGAGCTGTTTTTT. Its translation: CASSQLAGLAGELFF.

The J gene is TRBJ2-3, the V gene TRBV4-2; TRBD1 matches 10 bases. There are 16 residues in the CDR3. Germline lookup yields CDR1 LGHNA and CDR2 YNFKEQ. V was pared by 3 bases and J by 4 bases, with 7 bases of the junction left unmatched. In nucleotides, the CDR3 is TGTGCCAGCAGCCAGTGGACAGGGGGAGTGCCAGATACGCAGTATTTT. Its translation is CASSQWTGGVPDTQYF.

This clone was recorded only once. V usage is TRBV18 and J usage is TRBJ2-5, with 10 positions matching TRBD1. V shed 5 bases and J 2 bases; nucleotides not matched to a gene: 2. Germline V gene sequence: CDR1 KGHSH, CDR2 LQKENI. The CDR3 extends over 14 amino acids. CDR3 DNA: TGTGCCAGCTCATCGGACAGGGGGCAAGAGACCCAGTACTTC. This gives the protein CASSSDRGQETQYF.

The sample holds a few counts of this clone. J is TRBJ2-7 and V is TRBV19; a possible D gene is TRBD1 (6 bases). The germline gives CDR1 LNHDA, CDR2 SQIVND (reference sequence). V was pared by 6 bases and J by 2 bases, with 11 bases between. The CDR3 runs to 13 residues. The CDR3 DNA follows: TGTGCCAGTAGAGGTTGGGGGCCCTACGAGCAGTACTTC. Protein product: CASRGWGPYEQYF.

This clone showed up just a few times. The chain is built from TRBV11-2 and TRBJ2-7; 9 bases fit TRBD1. Germline assignment: CDR1 SGHAT and CDR2 FQNNGV. Germline trimming cut 3 bases from V and 0 bases from J; bases unmatched to any gene: 6. This CDR3 has 16 amino acids. This chain's CDR3 is CASSLAGQGNSYEQYF. The CDR3 nucleotides are TGTGCCAGCAGCTTGGCTGGACAGGGGAACTCCTACGAGCAGTACTTC.

The chain uses TRBV29-1 and TRBJ2-1; D not resolved. Germline loops: CDR1 SQVTM, CDR2 ANQGSEA. CDR3 size: 14 residues. V lost 8 bases and J 0 bases, leaving 14 bases between the germline ends. The CDR3 reads CSTILSSSYNEQFF. The DNA of the CDR3 is TGCAGCACCATACTCTCGAGCTCCTACAATGAGCAGTTCTTC.

V is TRBV6-4 and J is TRBJ1-2; TRBD1 matches at 7 bases. The trim removed 5 bases at V and 3 bases at J, leaving 6 bases unmatched. This CDR3 spans 14 amino acids. CDR1 and CDR2 from the germline V gene are MRHNA and SNTAGT. The CDR3 spells CASSPTGKDYGYTF. Written as DNA, the CDR3 is TGTGCCAGCAGTCCGACAGGGAAGGACTATGGCTACACCTTC.

The chain has TRBV10-3 and TRBJ2-1; TRBD2 matches at 10 bases. Per the germline V gene, CDR1 is ENHRY and CDR2 is SYGVKD. The junction had 7 bases not matched to a gene; V was cut back by 2 bases and J by 6 bases. The CDR3 runs to 16 residues. CDR3 nucleotides: TGTGCCATCAGTGAGAGAAGCGGGGGGGCCACCAATGAGCAGTTCTTC. Translated: CAISERSGGATNEQFF.

Here the CDR3 DNA reads TGTGCCAGCTCACCATCCAGGGTCTGGAACGAGCAGTACTTC. This sequence encodes CASSPSRVWNEQYF. V usage is TRBV18 and J usage is TRBJ2-7; a weak D match, TRBD1 (5 bases). Germline V gene sequence: CDR1 KGHSH, CDR2 LQKENI. V was cut by 2 bases and J by 5 bases, with 13 bases left in between. The length of the CDR3 is 14 residues. Variable domain in full (rest from reference TRBV18 and TRBJ2-7): NAGVMQNPRHLVRRRGQEARLRCSPMKGHSHVYWYRQLPEEGLKFMVYLQKENIIDESGMPKERFSAEFPKEGPSILRIQQVVRGDSAAYFCASSPSRVWNEQYFGPGTRLTVT.

This clone has only a few counts. This chain connects TRBV7-7 to TRBJ2-5; D is unclear. This CDR3 is 12 amino acids long. Germline assignment: CDR1 SSHAT and CDR2 FNYEAQ (reference sequence). CDR3 amino acids: CARTPLQETQYF. The CDR3 nucleotides are TGTGCTAGAACCCCCCTCCAAGAGACCCAGTACTTC. Full variable domain (remainder filled in from reference TRBV7-7 and TRBJ2-5): GAGVSQSPRYKVTKRGQDVTLRCDPISSHATLYWYQQALGQGPEFLTYFNYEAQPDKSGLPSDRFSAERPEGSISTLTIQRTEQRDSAMYRCARTPLQETQYFGPGTRLLVL.

This clone was detected a few times. The chain joins TRBV5-1 to TRBJ1-2; the D gene is possibly TRBD1 (6 bases). V lost 0 bases, J lost 2 bases, and 11 bases lay in between. CDR1 and CDR2 from the germline V gene are SGHRS and YFSETQ. This CDR3 has 15 residues. Written as DNA, the CDR3 is TGCGCCAGCAGCTTGGTCCAGGGGCTAAACTATGGCTACACCTTC. This encodes CASSLVQGLNYGYTF.

A few counts support this clone. This sequence joins TRBV4-2 and TRBJ2-5; a possible D gene is TRBD2 (6 bases). CDR3 length: 18 amino acids. The ends were cut back, 4 bases at V and 2 bases at J, with 23 bases in the middle. Germline CDR1 reads LGHNA; CDR2 reads YNFKEQ. Written as DNA, the CDR3 is TGTGCCAGCAGCCGCCGAACTTTGGCCTTTGGGGGGCAAGAGACCCAGTACTTC. It codes for CASSRRTLAFGGQETQYF.

V and J are TRBV6-6 and TRBJ2-3, with D possibly TRBD2 on 6 matching bases. The ends were cut back, 6 bases at V and 2 bases at J, with 15 bases in the middle. CDR1 and CDR2 (germline): MNHNY, SVGAGI (reference sequence). This CDR3 has 15 amino acids. The CDR3: CASRGRGENTDTQYF. In DNA form, the CDR3 reads TGTGCCAGCAGGGGTCGCGGGGAGAACACAGATACGCAGTATTTT.

CDR3 nucleotides: TGCGCCAGCAGCTGGGGACTAGCGGGCTACAATGAGCAGTTCTTC. Translation: CASSWGLAGYNEQFF. The V call is TRBV5-1, the J call TRBJ2-1; 12 bases fit TRBD2. Germline loops: CDR1 SGHRS, CDR2 YFSETQ. Trimming cost V 3 bases and J 3 bases; bases outside gene matches: 1. The CDR3 is made up of 15 amino acids.

The rearrangement links TRBV18 to TRBJ1-2, with D tentatively TRBD1 (5 bases). Between the trimmed V and J ends, which lost 3 bases and 3 bases, there was a span of 20 bases. Germline CDR1 reads KGHSH; CDR2 reads LQKENI. This CDR3 is 17 amino acids long. The CDR3 sequence: CASSPQGTNVLDYGYTF. CDR3 coding DNA: TGTGCCAGCTCACCTCAGGGTACCAACGTCTTGGACTATGGCTACACCTTC.

The chain employs TRBV6-4 and TRBJ2-5; TRBD2 matches at 7 bases. The J call may be faulty, since TRBJ2-7 better matches the DNA end. This CDR3 has 16 amino acids. Germline V CDR1 and CDR2: MRHNA, SNTAGT. As DNA, the CDR3 is TGTGCCAGCAGTGACTATCGGCTAGCGGAGAGCTACGAGCAGTACTTC. As protein: CASSDYRLAESYEQYF.

V gene TRBV10-1 combines with J gene TRBJ1-5, with D possibly matching TRBD1 (6 bases). CDR3 size: 13 residues. Germline V gene lookup returns CDR1 WNHNN and CDR2 SYGVQD (reference sequence). Trimming left V 3 bases short and J 4 bases short, with 7 bases between. CDR3 in DNA: TGCGCCAGCAGTGAAACAGGGAATCAGCCCCAGCATTTT. This encodes CASSETGNQPQHF.

This clone is a singleton in its sample. The rearrangement uses TRBV19 and TRBJ1-2; unclear D gene. Germline V lookup: CDR1 LNHDA, CDR2 SQIVND (reference sequence). CDR3 length equals 13 residues. The V gene lost 3 bases and the J gene lost 4 bases, with 9 bases spanning the gap. The CDR3 nucleotides are TGTGCCAGTAGTATTTTAACAGCCTATGGCTACACCTTC. This translates into CASSILTAYGYTF.

This clone has only a few counts. The rearrangement links TRBV18 to TRBJ2-5; D remains ambiguous. The CDR3 sequence is 15 residues long. CDR1 and CDR2 from the germline V gene are KGHSH and LQKENI. V was clipped by 2 bases and J by 1 base, with 11 bases between them. The CDR3 DNA reads as TGTGCCAGCTCACCATTTCGACATAGCCAAGAGACCCAGTACTTC. Its translation is CASSPFRHSQETQYF.

V and J are TRBV27 and TRBJ2-7; D is possibly TRBD2 (6 bases). This CDR3 contains 14 residues. The germline V and J ends were trimmed by 5 bases and 0 bases, with 11 bases remaining between them. Germline-derived CDR1 and CDR2 are MNHEY and SMNVEV (reference sequence). This chain's CDR3 is CASSTLDYSYEQYF. Written as DNA, the CDR3 is TGTGCCAGCAGTACCCTGGACTACTCCTACGAGCAGTACTTC.